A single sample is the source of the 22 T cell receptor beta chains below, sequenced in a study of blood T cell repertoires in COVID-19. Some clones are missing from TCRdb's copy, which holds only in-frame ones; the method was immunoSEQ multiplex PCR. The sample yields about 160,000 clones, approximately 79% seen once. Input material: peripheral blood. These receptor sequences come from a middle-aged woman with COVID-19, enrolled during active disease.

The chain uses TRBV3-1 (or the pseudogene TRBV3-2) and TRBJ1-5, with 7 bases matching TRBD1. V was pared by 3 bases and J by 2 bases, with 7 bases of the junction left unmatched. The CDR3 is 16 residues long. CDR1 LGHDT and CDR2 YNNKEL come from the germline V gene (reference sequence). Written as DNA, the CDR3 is TGTGCCAGCAGCCACAGCACAGGGGCGGGCAATCAGCCCCAGCATTTT. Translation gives CASSHSTGAGNQPQHF.

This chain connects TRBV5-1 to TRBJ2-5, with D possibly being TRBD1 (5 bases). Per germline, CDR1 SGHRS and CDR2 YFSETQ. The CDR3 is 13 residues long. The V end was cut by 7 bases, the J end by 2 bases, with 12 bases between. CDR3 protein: CASGHRQQETQYF. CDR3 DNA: TGCGCCAGCGGACATCGACAGCAAGAGACCCAGTACTTC.

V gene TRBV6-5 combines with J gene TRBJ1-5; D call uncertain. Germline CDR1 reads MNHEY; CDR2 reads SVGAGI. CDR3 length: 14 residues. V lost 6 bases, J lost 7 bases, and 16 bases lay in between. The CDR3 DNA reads TGTGCCAGCAGGCGGATGGGAGCGGAACAGCCCCAGCATTTT. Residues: CASRRMGAEQPQHF.

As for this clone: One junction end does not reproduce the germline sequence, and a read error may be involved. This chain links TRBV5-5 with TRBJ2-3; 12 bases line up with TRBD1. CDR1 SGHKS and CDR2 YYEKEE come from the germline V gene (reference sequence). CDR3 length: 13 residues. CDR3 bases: TGTGCCAGCACAAGTTACGGGGACAGGGGGCGTGATTTT. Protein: CASTSYGDRGRDF. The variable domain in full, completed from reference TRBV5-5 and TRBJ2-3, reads DAGVTQSPTHLIKTRGQQVTLRCSPISGHKSVSWYQQVLGQGPQFIFQYYEKEERGRGNFPDRFSARQFPNYSSELNVNALLLGDSALYLCASTSYGDRGRDFGPGTRLTVL.

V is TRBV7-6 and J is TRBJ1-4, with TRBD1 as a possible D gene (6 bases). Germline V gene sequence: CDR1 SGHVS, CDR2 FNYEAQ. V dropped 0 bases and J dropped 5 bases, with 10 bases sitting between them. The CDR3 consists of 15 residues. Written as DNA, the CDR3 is TGTGCCAGCAGCTTAGCCCTGGACAGAAATGAAAAACTGTTTTTT. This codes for CASSLALDRNEKLFF.

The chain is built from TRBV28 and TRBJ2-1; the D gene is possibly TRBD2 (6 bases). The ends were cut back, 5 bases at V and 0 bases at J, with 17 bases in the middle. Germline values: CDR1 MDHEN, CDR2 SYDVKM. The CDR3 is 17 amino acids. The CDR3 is CASSPTLAQSSYNEQFF. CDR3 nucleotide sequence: TGTGCCAGCAGTCCAACACTAGCCCAAAGCTCCTACAATGAGCAGTTCTTC.

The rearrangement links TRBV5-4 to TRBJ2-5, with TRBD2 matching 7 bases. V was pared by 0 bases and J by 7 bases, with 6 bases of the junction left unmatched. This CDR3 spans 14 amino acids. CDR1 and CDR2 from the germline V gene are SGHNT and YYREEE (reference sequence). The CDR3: CASSLGGGPVTQYF. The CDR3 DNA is TGTGCCAGCAGCTTGGGGGGAGGGCCGGTGACCCAGTACTTC. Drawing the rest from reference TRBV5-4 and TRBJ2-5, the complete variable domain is ETGVTQSPTHLIKTRGQQVTLRCSSQSGHNTVSWYQQALGQGPQFIFQYYREEENGRGNFPPRFSGLQFPNYSSELNVNALELDDSALYLCASSLGGGPVTQYFGPGTRLLVL.

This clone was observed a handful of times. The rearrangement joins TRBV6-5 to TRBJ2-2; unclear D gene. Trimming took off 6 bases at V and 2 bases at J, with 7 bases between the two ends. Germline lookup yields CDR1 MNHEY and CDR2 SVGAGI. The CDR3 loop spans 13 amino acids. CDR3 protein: CASRTYNTGELFF. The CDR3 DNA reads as TGTGCCAGCAGAACCTATAACACCGGGGAGCTGTTTTTT.

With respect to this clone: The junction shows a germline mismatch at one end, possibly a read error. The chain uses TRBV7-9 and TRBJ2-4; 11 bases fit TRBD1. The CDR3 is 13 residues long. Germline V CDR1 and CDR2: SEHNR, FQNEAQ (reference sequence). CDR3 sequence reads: CASSPGTGGFTSF. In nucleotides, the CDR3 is TGTGCCAGCAGCCCCGGGACAGGGGGTTTTACGAGCTTC.

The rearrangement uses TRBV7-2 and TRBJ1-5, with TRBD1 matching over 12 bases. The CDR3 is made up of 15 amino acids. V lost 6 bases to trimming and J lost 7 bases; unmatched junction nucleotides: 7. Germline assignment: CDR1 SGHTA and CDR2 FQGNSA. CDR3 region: CASSQGTGGAQPQHF. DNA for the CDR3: TGTGCCAGCAGTCAGGGGACAGGGGGCGCCCAGCCCCAGCATTTT.

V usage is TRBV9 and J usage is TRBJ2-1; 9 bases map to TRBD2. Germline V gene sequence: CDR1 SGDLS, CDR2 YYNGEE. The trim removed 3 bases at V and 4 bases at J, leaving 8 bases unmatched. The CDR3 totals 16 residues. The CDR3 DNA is TGTGCCAGCAGCGCCCGACAGGGACTAGCTTACAATGAGCAGTTCTTC. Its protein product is CASSARQGLAYNEQFF.

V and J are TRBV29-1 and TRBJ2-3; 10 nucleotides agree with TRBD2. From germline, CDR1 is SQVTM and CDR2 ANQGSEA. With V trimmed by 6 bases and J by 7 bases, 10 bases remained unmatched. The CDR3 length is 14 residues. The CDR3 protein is CSVEGTSVQNTQYF. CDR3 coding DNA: TGCAGCGTAGAGGGGACTAGCGTACAGAATACGCAGTATTTT.

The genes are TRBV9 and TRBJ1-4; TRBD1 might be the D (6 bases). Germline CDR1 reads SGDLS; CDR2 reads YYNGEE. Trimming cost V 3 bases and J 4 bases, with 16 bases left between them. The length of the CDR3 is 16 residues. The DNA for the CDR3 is TGTGCCAGCAGCGCTTCCGGGACAACATATAATGAAAAACTGTTTTTT. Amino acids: CASSASGTTYNEKLFF.

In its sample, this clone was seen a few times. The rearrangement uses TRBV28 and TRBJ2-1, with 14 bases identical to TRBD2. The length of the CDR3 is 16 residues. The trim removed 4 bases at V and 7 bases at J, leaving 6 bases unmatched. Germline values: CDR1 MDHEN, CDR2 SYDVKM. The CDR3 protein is CASSYGTSGRSNEQFF. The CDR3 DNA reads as TGTGCCAGCAGTTACGGGACTAGCGGGAGATCTAATGAGCAGTTCTTC.

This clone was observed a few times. The CDR3 DNA is TGTGCCAGCCGGGAATCATGGGCCGGGGAGCTGTTTTTT. Protein: CASRESWAGELFF. This chain joins TRBV5-6 and TRBJ2-2; maybe TRBD2 (5 bases). Trimming stripped 7 bases from V and 6 bases from J, with 13 bases between. Germline-derived CDR1 and CDR2 are SGHDT and YYEEEE. CDR3 length: 13 residues.

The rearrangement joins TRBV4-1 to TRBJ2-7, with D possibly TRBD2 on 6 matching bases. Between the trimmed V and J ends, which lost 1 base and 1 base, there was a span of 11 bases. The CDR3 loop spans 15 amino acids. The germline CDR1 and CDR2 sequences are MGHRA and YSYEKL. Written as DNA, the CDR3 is TGCGCCAGCAGCCAAGTTGCGGAGGGGTCCTACGAGCAGTACTTC. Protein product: CASSQVAEGSYEQYF.

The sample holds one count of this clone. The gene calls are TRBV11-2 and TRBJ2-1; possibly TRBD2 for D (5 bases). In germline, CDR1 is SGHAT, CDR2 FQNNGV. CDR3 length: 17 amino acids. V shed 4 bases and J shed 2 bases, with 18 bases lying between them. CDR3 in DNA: TGTGCCAGCAGCTCCCCTCCGGGCGGGCGAACCTACAATGAGCAGTTCTTC. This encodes CASSSPPGGRTYNEQFF.

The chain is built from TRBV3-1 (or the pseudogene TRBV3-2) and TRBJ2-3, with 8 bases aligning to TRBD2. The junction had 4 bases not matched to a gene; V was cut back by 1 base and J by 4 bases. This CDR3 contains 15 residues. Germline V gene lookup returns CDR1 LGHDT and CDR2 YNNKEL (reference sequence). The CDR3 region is CASSQVAGGSDTQYF. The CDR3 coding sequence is TGTGCCAGCAGCCAAGTCGCGGGGGGCTCAGATACGCAGTATTTT.

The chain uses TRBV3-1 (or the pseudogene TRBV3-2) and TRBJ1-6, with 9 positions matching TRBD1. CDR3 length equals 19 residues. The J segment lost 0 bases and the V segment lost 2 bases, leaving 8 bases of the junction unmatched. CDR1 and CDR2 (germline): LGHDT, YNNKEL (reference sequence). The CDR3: CASSQFPGTGSSYNSPLHF. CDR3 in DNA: TGTGCCAGCAGCCAATTTCCAGGGACAGGGAGCTCCTATAATTCACCCCTCCACTTT.

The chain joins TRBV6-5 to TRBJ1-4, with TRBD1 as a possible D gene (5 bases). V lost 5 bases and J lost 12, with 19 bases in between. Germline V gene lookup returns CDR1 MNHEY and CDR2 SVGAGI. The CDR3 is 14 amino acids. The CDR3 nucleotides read TGTGCCAGCAGTCCCGGACGGACCCAAGGGGAACTGTTTTTT. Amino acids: CASSPGRTQGELFF.

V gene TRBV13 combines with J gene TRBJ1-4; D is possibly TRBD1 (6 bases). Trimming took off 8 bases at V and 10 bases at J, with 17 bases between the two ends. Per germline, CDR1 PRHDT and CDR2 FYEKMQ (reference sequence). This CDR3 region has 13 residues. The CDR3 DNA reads TGTGCCAGCGCTACCGGGGGGGCGGGAAAACTGTTTTTT. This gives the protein CASATGGAGKLFF. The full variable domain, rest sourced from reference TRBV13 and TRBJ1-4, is AAGVIQSPRHLIKEKRETATLKCYPIPRHDTVYWYQQGPGQDPQFLISFYEKMQSDKGSIPDRFSAQQFSDYHSELNMSSLELGDSALYFCASATGGAGKLFFGSGTQLSVL.

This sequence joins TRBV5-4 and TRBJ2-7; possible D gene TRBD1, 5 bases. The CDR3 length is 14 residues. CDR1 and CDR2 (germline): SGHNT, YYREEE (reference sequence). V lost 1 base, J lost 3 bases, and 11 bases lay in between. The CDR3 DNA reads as TGTGCCAGCAGCTTGAGGGGCGGTAACTACGAGCAGTACGTC. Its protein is CASSLRGGNYEQYV.